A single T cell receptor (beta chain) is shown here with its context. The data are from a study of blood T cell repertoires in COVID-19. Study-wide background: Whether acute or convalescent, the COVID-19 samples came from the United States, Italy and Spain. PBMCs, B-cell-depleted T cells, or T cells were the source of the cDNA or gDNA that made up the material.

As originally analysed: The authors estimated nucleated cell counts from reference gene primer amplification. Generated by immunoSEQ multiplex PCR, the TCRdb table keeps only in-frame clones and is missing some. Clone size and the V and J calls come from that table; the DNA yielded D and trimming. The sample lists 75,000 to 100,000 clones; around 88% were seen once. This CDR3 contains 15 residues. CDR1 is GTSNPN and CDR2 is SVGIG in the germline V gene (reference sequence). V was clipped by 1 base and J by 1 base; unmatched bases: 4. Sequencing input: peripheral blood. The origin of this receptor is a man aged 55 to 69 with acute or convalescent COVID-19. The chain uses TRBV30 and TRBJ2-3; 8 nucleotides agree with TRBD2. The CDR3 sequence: CAWSDGRGGTDTQYF. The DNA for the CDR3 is TGTGCCTGGAGTGATGGGCGGGGGGGCACAGATACGCAGTATTTT. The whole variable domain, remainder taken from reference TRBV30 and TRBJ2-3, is SQTIHQWPATLVQPVGSPLSLECTVEGTSNPNLYWYRQAAGRGLQLLFYSVGIGQISSEVPQNLSASRPQDRQFILSSKKLLLSDSGFYLCAWSDGRGGTDTQYFGPGTRLTVL.